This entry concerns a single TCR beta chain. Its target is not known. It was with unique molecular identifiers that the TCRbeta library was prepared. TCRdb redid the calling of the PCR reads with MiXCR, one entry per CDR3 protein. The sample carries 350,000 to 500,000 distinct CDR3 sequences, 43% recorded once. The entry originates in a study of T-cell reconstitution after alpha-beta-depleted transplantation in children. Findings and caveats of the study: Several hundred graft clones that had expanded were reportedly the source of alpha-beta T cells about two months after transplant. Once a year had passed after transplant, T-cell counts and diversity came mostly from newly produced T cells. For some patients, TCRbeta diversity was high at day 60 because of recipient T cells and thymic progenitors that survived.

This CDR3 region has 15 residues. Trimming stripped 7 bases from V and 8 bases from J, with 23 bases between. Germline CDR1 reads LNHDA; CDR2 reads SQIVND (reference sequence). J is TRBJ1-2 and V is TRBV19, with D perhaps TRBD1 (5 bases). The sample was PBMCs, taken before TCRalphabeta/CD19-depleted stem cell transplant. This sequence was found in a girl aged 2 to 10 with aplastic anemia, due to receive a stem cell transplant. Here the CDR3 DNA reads TGTGCCAGTACCATTGGACAATCTATTACTGGGGGCTACACCTTC. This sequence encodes CASTIGQSITGGYTF.